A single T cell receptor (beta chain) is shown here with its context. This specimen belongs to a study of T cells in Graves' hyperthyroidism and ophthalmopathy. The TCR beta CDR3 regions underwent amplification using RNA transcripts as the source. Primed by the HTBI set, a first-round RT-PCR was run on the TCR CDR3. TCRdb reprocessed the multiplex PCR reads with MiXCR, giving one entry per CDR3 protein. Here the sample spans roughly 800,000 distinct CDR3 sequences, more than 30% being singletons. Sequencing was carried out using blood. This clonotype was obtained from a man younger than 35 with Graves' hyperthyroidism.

The CDR3 spells CASSARTGGSYEQYF. In DNA, the CDR3 is TGTGCCAGCAGCGCGAGGACAGGGGGATCCTACGAGCAGTACTTC. The chain is built from TRBV7-8 and TRBJ2-7; TRBD1 matches at 10 bases. The junction had 5 bases not matched to a gene; V was cut back by 5 bases and J by 1 base. Per the germline V gene, CDR1 is SGHVS and CDR2 is FQNEAQ. The CDR3 covers 15 residues.